These 7 T cell receptor beta chains originate from one sample sequenced in a study of T cell responses to AZD1222 COVID-19 vaccine. Libraries were prepared by immunoSEQ multiplex PCR; TCRdb keeps only in-frame clonotypes and omits some of them. The sample lists tens of thousands of clones; around nine tenths were seen once. The source material was peripheral blood, sampled on day 0 of MenACWY control vaccination. The origin of the receptors is an adult in good health.

The chain joins TRBV27 to TRBJ2-7; 7 bases line up with TRBD1. The length of the CDR3 is 16 residues. From germline, CDR1 is MNHEY and CDR2 SMNVEV (reference sequence). J gave up 4 bases and V 6 bases, and 15 bases lay outside the gene matches. CDR3 region: CASSPWDRTKIYEQYF. CDR3 nucleotide sequence: TGTGCCAGCAGCCCCTGGGACAGAACGAAAATTTACGAGCAGTACTTC.

The chain carries TRBV7-6 and TRBJ2-5; D gene unclear. V lost 1 base and J 5 bases, leaving 8 bases between the germline ends. The CDR3 runs to 13 residues. Germline loops: CDR1 SGHVS, CDR2 FNYEAQ. This CDR3 is CASSLVEHETQYF. CDR3 nucleotides: TGTGCCAGCAGCTTAGTCGAGCATGAGACCCAGTACTTC.

The V and J genes are TRBV27 and TRBJ1-6, with D maybe TRBD1 (5 bases). V shed 10 bases and J shed 4 bases, with 11 bases lying between them. This CDR3 has 13 amino acids. Per the germline V gene, CDR1 is MNHEY and CDR2 is SMNVEV (reference sequence). CDR3 amino acids: CATATAYNSPLHF. The CDR3 DNA follows: TGTGCCACCGCGACAGCGTATAATTCACCCCTCCACTTT.

The J gene is TRBJ1-1, the V gene TRBV6-5; TRBD1 aligns across 8 bases. V lost 6 bases to trimming and J lost 4 bases; unmatched junction nucleotides: 10. The CDR3 is 15 amino acids. Germline-derived CDR1 and CDR2 are MNHEY and SVGAGI. The CDR3 region has the DNA TGTGCCAGCAGGTTATCAGGGGGCTGGGGCACTGAAGCTTTCTTT. It yields the protein CASRLSGGWGTEAFF.

This clone was recorded once. This chain connects TRBV4-2 to TRBJ2-7, with D uncertain. The germline V gene encodes CDR1 LGHNA and CDR2 YNFKEQ. The CDR3 is 13 amino acids. V lost 0 bases and J 7 bases, leaving 10 bases between the germline ends. The CDR3 DNA reads as TGTGCCAGCAGCCAAGATCTAGGGCGGGAGCAGTACTTC. As protein: CASSQDLGREQYF.

This sequence joins TRBV18 and TRBJ1-5; D is ambiguous. Germline CDR1 KGHSH, CDR2 LQKENI. V lost 2 bases, J lost 11 bases, and 19 bases lay in between. The CDR3 is 15 amino acids. The CDR3: CASSPGAGESPAQHF. As DNA, the CDR3 is TGTGCCAGCTCACCAGGTGCCGGAGAAAGTCCTGCCCAGCATTTT.

V and J are TRBV27 and TRBJ2-3; D is uncertain. This CDR3 is built from 14 residues. The V gene lost 5 bases and the J gene lost 2 bases, with 11 bases spanning the gap. CDR1 and CDR2 from the germline V gene are MNHEY and SMNVEV (reference sequence). The CDR3 spells CASSPPGPTDTQYF. CDR3 DNA: TGTGCCAGCAGTCCTCCCGGGCCCACAGATACGCAGTATTTT.